This TCR beta chain was documented in a study of blood T cells in healthy people across ages. The table lists this clonotype with a few counts. V lost 8 bases to trimming and J lost 5 bases, with 16 bases between them. This CDR3 has 14 amino acids. Germline assignment: CDR1 MNHEY and CDR2 SVGEGT. Then a second PCR, running roughly 6 to 12 cycles, was carried out with a sample-barcoded 5' primer and a J-beta primer mix. MiXCR was run by TCRdb on the 5' RACE reads, yielding one entry per CDR3 protein. The sample lists hundreds of thousands of distinct CDR3 sequences; over 40% were seen once. The sample was blood. The rearrangement links TRBV6-2 or TRBV6-3 to TRBJ2-1; tentatively, D is TRBD1 or TRBD2 (6 bases each). The origin of this receptor is a woman aged 80 or over in good health. The CDR3 coding sequence is TGTGCCAGCCGTTGGAGGGGGGACCACAATGAGCAGTTCTTC. It translates to CASRWRGDHNEQFF.